The present TCR beta chain was sequenced within a study of blood T cell repertoires in COVID-19. Study information: The samples span acute and convalescent COVID-19 from the United States, Italy and Spain.

Data came from immunoSEQ multiplex PCR; TCRdb stores just in-frame clones and leaves some out. The sample has a few hundred thousand clones, more than 85% seen once. V was clipped by 4 bases and J by 5 bases; unmatched bases: 7. Germline V gives CDR1 MDHEN, CDR2 SYDVKM. The CDR3 extends over 15 amino acids. What was sequenced was PBMCs or T cells enriched from blood (not recorded which). This chain links TRBV28 with TRBJ1-4, with TRBD1 matching over 7 bases. The origin of this receptor is a woman aged 25 to 39 who had recovered from COVID-19. Here the CDR3 DNA reads TGTGCCAGCAGTTACCCGGACAGGTTAAATGAAAAACTGTTTTTT. Translation gives CASSYPDRLNEKLFF.